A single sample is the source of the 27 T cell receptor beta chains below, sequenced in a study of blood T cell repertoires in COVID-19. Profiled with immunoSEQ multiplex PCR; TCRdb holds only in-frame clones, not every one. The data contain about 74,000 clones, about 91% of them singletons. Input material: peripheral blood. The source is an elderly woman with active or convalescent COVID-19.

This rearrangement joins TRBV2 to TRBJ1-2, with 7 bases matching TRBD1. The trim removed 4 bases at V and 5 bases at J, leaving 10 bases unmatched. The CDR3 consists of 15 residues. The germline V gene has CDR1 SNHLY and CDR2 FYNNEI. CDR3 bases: TGTGCCAGCAGTGGAACAGGGGCCCGGGGATATGGCTACACCTTC. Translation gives CASSGTGARGYGYTF.

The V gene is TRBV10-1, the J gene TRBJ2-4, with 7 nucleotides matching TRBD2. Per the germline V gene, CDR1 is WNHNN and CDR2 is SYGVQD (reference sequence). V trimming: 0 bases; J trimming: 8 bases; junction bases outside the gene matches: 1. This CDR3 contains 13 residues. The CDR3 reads CASSESRGDIQYF. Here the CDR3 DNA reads TGCGCCAGCAGTGAGTCCCGGGGGGACATTCAGTACTTC.

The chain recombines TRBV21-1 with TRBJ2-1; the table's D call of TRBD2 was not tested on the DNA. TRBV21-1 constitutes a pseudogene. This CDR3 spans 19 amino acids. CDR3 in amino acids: CASSKRASFEREAIREQFF. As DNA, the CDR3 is TGTGCCAGCAGCAAAAGGGCCTCTTTTGAGCGGGAGGCCATTCGTGAGCAGTTCTTC.

CDR3 DNA sequence: TGCGCCAGCAGCCAAGAAAGCAGGGCCTCAACTAATGAAAAACTGTTTTTT. Its protein is CASSQESRASTNEKLFF. The chain is built from TRBV4-3 and TRBJ1-4, with D possibly being TRBD1 (5 bases). This CDR3 spans 17 amino acids. Germline loops: CDR1 LGHNA, CDR2 YSLEER. V was trimmed by 0 bases and J by 0 bases, leaving 11 bases between them.

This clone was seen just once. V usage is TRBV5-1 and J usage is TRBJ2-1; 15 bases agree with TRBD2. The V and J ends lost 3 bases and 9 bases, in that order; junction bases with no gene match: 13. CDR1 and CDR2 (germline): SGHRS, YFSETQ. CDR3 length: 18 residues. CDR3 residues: CASSSVGGLAGGGGEQFF. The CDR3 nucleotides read TGCGCCAGCAGCTCCGTCGGGGGACTAGCGGGAGGAGGAGGTGAGCAGTTCTTC.

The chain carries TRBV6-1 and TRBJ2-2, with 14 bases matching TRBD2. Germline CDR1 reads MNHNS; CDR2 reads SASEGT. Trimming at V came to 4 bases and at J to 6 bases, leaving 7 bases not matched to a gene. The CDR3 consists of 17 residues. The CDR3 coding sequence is TGTGCCAGCAGTGTGACTAGCGGGGGGGCTTTGGCCGGGGAGCTGTTTTTT. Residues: CASSVTSGGALAGELFF.

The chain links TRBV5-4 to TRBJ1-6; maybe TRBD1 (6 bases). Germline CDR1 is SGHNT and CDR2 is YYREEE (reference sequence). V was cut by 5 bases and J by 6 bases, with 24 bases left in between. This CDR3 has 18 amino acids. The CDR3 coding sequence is TGTGCCAGCAGGTCCGGGGGGCCCTCGCTCAGTTTTAATTCACCCCTCCACTTT. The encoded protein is CASRSGGPSLSFNSPLHF. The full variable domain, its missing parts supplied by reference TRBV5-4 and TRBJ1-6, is ETGVTQSPTHLIKTRGQQVTLRCSSQSGHNTVSWYQQALGQGPQFIFQYYREEENGRGNFPPRFSGLQFPNYSSELNVNALELDDSALYLCASRSGGPSLSFNSPLHFGNGTRLTVT.

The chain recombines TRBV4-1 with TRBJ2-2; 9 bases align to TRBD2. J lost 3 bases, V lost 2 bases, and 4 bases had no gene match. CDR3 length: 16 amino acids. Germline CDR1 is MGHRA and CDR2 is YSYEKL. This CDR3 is CASSQSSGSDTGELFF. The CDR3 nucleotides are TGCGCCAGCAGCCAAAGTAGCGGGAGTGACACCGGGGAGCTGTTTTTT.

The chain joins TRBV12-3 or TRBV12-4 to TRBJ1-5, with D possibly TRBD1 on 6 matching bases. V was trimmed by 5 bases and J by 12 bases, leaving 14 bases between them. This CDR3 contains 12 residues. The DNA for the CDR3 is TGTGCCAGCAGTGCCTACAGGGCGCTCCAGCATTTT. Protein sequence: CASSAYRALQHF.

The CDR3, as DNA: TGTGCCAGCAGCCGGGACGAAAGGGGGCGGAATGAGCAGTTCTTC. This gives the protein CASSRDERGRNEQFF. The genes are TRBV6-5 and TRBJ2-1, with 7 bases that match TRBD1. J gave up 7 bases and V 6 bases, and 12 bases lay outside the gene matches. This CDR3 comprises 15 residues. Germline CDR1 and CDR2: MNHEY and SVGAGI.

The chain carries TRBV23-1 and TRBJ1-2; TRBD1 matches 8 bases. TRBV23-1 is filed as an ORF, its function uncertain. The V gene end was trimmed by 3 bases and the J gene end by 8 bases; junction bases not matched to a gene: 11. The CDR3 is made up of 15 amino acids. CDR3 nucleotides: TGCGCCAGCAGTCACCACGCAGGGGGCAAATTGGGCTACACCTTC. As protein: CASSHHAGGKLGYTF.

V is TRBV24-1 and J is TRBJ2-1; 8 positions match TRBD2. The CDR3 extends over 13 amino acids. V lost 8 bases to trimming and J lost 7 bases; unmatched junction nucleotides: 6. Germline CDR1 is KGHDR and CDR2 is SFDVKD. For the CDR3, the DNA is TGTGCCACCAAACCCGGGACTAGAAATGAGCAGTTCTTC. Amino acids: CATKPGTRNEQFF.

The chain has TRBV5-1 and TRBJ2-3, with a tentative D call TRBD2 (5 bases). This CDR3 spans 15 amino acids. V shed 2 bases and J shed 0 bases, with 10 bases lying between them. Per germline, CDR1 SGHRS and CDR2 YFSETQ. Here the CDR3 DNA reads TGCGCCAGCAGCTTAGCGGACGCTAGCACAGATACGCAGTATTTT. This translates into CASSLADASTDTQYF. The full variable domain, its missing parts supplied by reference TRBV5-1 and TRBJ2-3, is KAGVTQTPRYLIKTRGQQVTLSCSPISGHRSVSWYQQTPGQGLQFLFEYFSETQRNKGNFPGRFSGRQFSNSRSEMNVSTLELGDSALYLCASSLADASTDTQYFGPGTRLTVL.

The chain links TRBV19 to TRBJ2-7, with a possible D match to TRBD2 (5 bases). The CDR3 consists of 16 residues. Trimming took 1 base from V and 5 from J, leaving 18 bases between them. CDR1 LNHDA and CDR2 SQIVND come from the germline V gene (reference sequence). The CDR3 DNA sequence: TGTGCCAGTAGTATAGTAAGCGGCAGAGGGCTCCACGAGCAGTACTTC. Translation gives CASSIVSGRGLHEQYF.

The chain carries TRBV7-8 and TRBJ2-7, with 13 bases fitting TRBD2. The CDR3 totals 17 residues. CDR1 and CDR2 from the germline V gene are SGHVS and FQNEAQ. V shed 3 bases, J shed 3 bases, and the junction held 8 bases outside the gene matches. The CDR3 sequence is CASSLAGTSGMYYEQYF. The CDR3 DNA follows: TGTGCCAGCAGCTTGGCCGGGACTAGCGGGATGTACTACGAGCAGTACTTC.

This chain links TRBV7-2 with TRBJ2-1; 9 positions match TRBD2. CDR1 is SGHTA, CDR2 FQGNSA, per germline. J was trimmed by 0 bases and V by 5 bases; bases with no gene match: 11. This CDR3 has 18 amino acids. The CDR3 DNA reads TGTGCCAGCAGCCCCCGAGGTCTAGCGGGACCCTCCTACAATGAGCAGTTCTTC. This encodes CASSPRGLAGPSYNEQFF.

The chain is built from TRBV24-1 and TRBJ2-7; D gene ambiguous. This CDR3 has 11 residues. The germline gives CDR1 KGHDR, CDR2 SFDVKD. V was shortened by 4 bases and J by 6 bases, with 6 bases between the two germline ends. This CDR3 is CATSDGVEQYF. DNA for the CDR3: TGTGCCACCAGTGACGGAGTCGAGCAGTACTTC.

CDR3 amino acids: CASSSSQTYTDTQYF. The CDR3 DNA reads TGTGCCAGCAGCTCGAGCCAAACTTACACAGATACGCAGTATTTT. The genes are TRBV7-9 and TRBJ2-3, with D hard to call. The V and J ends lost 4 bases and 2 bases respectively, with 13 bases between them. The CDR3 loop spans 15 amino acids. CDR1 SEHNR and CDR2 FQNEAQ come from the germline V gene (reference sequence).

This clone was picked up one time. The CDR3 DNA follows: TGTGCCAGCAGCTTAACAACCGCCAATGAGCAGTTCTTC. Encoded protein: CASSLTTANEQFF. The chain employs TRBV5-4 and TRBJ2-1; D remains unclear. V lost 2 bases and J 6 bases, leaving 9 bases between the germline ends. This CDR3 is built from 13 residues. In germline, CDR1 is SGHNT, CDR2 YYREEE (reference sequence).

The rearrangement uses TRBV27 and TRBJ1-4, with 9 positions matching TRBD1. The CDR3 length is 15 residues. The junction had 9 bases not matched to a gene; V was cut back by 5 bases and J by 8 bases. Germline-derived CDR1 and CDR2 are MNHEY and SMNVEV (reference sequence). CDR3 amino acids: CASSGNRGRWEKLFF. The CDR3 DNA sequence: TGTGCCAGCAGTGGCAACAGGGGGCGGTGGGAAAAACTGTTTTTT.

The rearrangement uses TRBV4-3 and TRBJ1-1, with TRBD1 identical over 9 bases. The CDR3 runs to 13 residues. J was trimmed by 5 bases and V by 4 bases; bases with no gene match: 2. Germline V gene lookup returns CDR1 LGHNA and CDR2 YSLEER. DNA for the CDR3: TGCGCCAGCAGCCCGGACAGGGGAACTGAAGCTTTCTTT. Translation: CASSPDRGTEAFF.

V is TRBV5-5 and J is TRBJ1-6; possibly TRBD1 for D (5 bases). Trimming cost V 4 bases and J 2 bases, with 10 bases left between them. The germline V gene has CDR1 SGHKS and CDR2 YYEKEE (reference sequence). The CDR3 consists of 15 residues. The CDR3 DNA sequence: TGTGCCAGCAGCATACAGGAACCCTATAATTCACCCCTCCACTTT. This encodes CASSIQEPYNSPLHF.

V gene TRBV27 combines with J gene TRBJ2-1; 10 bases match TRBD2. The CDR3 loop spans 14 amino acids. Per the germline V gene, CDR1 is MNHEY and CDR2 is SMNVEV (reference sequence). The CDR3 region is CAAAWASGSDEQFF. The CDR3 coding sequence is TGTGCAGCAGCGTGGGCTAGCGGGAGTGACGAGCAGTTCTTC.

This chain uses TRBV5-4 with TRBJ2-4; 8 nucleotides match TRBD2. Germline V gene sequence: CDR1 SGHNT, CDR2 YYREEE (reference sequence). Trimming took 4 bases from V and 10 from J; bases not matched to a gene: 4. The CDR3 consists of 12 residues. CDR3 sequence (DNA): TGTGCCAGCAGCCGGGGGGGTCCGATTCAGTACTTC. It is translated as CASSRGGPIQYF.

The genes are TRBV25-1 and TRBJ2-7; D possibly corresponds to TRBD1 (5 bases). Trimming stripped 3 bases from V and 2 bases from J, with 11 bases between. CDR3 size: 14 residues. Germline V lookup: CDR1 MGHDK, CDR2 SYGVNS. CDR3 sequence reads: CASSEQGPPYEQYF. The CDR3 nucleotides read TGTGCCAGCAGTGAGCAGGGTCCCCCCTACGAGCAGTACTTC.

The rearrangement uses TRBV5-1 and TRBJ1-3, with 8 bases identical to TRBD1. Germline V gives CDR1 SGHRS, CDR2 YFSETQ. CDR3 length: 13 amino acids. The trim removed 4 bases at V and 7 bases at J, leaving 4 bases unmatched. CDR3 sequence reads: CASSDRGSNTIYF. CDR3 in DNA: TGCGCCAGCAGCGACAGGGGCTCGAACACCATATATTTT.

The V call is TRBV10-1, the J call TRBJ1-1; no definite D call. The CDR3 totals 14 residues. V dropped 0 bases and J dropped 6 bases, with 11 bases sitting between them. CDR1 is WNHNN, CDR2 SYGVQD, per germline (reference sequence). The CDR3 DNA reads TGCGCCAGCAGTGAGTCGACGGGGAGGCCTGAAGCTTTCTTT. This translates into CASSESTGRPEAFF.